These 8 T cell receptor beta chains originate from one sample sequenced in a study of identical twins. Via MiXCR, TCRdb re-called the 5' RACE reads, giving one row per CDR3 protein. The table has around 1.7 million distinct CDR3 sequences, less than 40% seen once; the top ten hold about 0.27%. Material: cord blood. Receptor source: a newborn girl in good health.

The CDR3 DNA is TGCAGTGCTAGAGAGCGACCCGGGAAAGAGACCCAGTACTTC. As protein: CSARERPGKETQYF. V is TRBV20-1 and J is TRBJ2-5, with D perhaps matching TRBD2 (5 bases). The CDR3 has 14 amino acids. The germline V gene has CDR1 DFQATT and CDR2 SNEGSKA (reference sequence). Trimming cost V 0 bases and J 3 bases, with 11 bases left between them.

V is TRBV3-1 and J is TRBJ1-1, with D unresolved. V lost 1 base and J 2 bases, leaving 14 bases between the germline ends. Germline V gives CDR1 LGHDT, CDR2 YNNKEL (reference sequence). This CDR3 has 16 amino acids. Here the CDR3 reads CASSQGWQPPNTEAFF. CDR3 nucleotides: TGTGCCAGCAGCCAAGGGTGGCAGCCCCCTAACACTGAAGCTTTCTTT. The variable domain in full, with the rest retrieved from reference TRBV3-1 and TRBJ1-1, is DTAVSQTPKYLVTQMGNDKSIKCEQNLGHDTMYWYKQDSKKFLKIMFSYNNKELIINETVPNRFSPKSPDKAHLNLHINSLELGDSAVYFCASSQGWQPPNTEAFFGQGTRLTVV.

This clonotype was picked up many times. The junction differs from germline at one of its ends, possibly a read error. The chain employs TRBV5-1 and TRBJ2-5, with D unclear. This CDR3 region has 12 residues. Germline V lookup: CDR1 SGHRS, CDR2 YFSETQ. The CDR3 nucleotides read TGTGCCAGCAGCTTAGATCTGGAGACCCAGTACTTC. Translating gives CASSLDLETQYF.

The rearrangement links TRBV2 to TRBJ1-5, with D unresolved. The CDR3 totals 14 residues. Trimming pared 1 base from V and 3 bases from J, leaving 7 bases between. Germline assignment: CDR1 SNHLY and CDR2 FYNNEI. For the CDR3, the DNA is TGTGCCAGCAGTGAAGACAGCCACAATCAGCCCCAGCATTTT. Encoded protein: CASSEDSHNQPQHF.

This clonotype was counted a few times. This rearrangement joins TRBV5-1 to TRBJ2-1; 12 bases are a match to TRBD2. V trimming: 2 bases; J trimming: 10 bases; junction bases outside the gene matches: 7. Germline CDR1 reads SGHRS; CDR2 reads YFSETQ. The CDR3 runs to 15 residues. The DNA of the CDR3 is TGCGCCAGCAGCTTACTAGCGGGGGGAGCAAAGGAGCAGTTCTTC. Residues: CASSLLAGGAKEQFF.

The V gene is TRBV28, the J gene TRBJ2-7; 10 bases match TRBD1. The V gene end was trimmed by 8 bases and the J gene end by 3 bases; junction bases not matched to a gene: 10. This CDR3 comprises 15 residues. In germline, CDR1 is MDHEN, CDR2 SYDVKM. CDR3 amino acids: CASLGRGTGDYEQYF. As DNA, the CDR3 is TGTGCCAGCCTAGGTCGGGGGACAGGGGACTACGAGCAGTACTTC.

The V gene is TRBV15, the J gene TRBJ2-2; either TRBD1 or TRBD2 may fit D (6 bases each). V gave up 6 bases and J gave up 2 bases, with 19 bases separating them. CDR1 and CDR2 (germline): LNHNV, YYDKDF (reference sequence). The CDR3 runs 17 residues. Here the CDR3 DNA reads TGTGCCACCAGTTCCGAAGGGGGGCCAGCTAACACCGGGGAGCTGTTTTTT. It is translated as CATSSEGGPANTGELFF.

This clonotype was counted only a few times. The genes are TRBV21-1 and TRBJ2-5; the DNA was not compared with TRBD2, the D call given in the table. TRBV21-1 is assigned pseudogene status. CDR3 length: 17 residues. Here the CDR3 DNA reads TGTGCCAGCAGCGAGATGAGGGCTAGCGGGGACGAAGAGACCCAGTACTTC. This translates into CASSEMRASGDEETQYF.